This entry features one T cell receptor (beta chain) sequence. The antigen is unknown. Trimming removed 4 bases from V and 1 base from J, with 17 bases in between. Germline V gene sequence: CDR1 SGDLS, CDR2 YYNGEE. The CDR3 is made up of 16 amino acids. These data originate in a study of shared clonotypes between healthy human individuals. General study findings and limits: Clonotype sharing across donors was expected to vary with sequencing depth.

All of the donors resided in Nashville, Tennessee, and each was a Caucasian adult. Generated by immunoSEQ multiplex PCR, the TCRdb table keeps only in-frame clones and is missing some. The sample includes 450,000 to 650,000 clones, around 81% of them seen just once. Sequencing input: PBMCs. The TCR sequence derives from a woman aged 40 to 55 in good health. Some clones in this sample may be carry-over from other donors' samples. V and J are TRBV9 and TRBJ1-1; perhaps TRBD1 as D (5 bases). CDR3 sequence reads: CASSPGGWQRNTEAFF. In DNA form, the CDR3 reads TGTGCCAGCAGCCCCGGGGGGTGGCAGCGGAACACTGAAGCTTTCTTT. Complete variable domain (other parts from reference TRBV9 and TRBJ1-1): DSGVTQTPKHLITATGQRVTLRCSPRSGDLSVYWYQQSLDQGLQFLIQYYNGEERAKGNILERFSAQQFPDLHSELNLSSLELGDSALYFCASSPGGWQRNTEAFFGQGTRLTVV.